A selection of T cell receptor beta chains follows, all from one sample in a study of chemoradiotherapy in HPV16-positive cancers. Sequenced by immunoSEQ multiplex PCR; TCRdb stores in-frame clones only, minus some. Counted here are fewer than 20,000 clones, nearly 80% occurring once; the ten biggest clones make up 11%. This sample was gathered from a patient who underwent chemoradiotherapy. The receptors derive from a human donor with HPV-associated anogenital cancer. CDR3s include the opening cysteine and the closing phenylalanine or tryptophan. Fields, in order: clone size, J gene, D gene, CDR3 length, V gene, CDR3 DNA, CDR3 protein. The D gene is left open where the match is weak. Size values are once, few and many counts, or a class for expanded clones, and some rows have none.

abundance: few; j_gene: TRBJ2-3; d_gene: -; len: 14; v_gene: TRBV2; CDR3nt: TGTGCCAGCAGTGTCGGCAGTAGCACAGATACGCAGTATTTT; CDR3aa: CASSVGSSTDTQYF
abundance: -; j_gene: TRBJ1-2; d_gene: -; len: 12; v_gene: TRBV29-1; CDR3nt: TGCAGCGTTGAAGATTTGTCCTATGGCTACACCTTC; CDR3aa: CSVEDLSYGYTF
abundance: -; j_gene: TRBJ2-7; d_gene: -; len: 11; v_gene: TRBV20-1; CDR3nt: TGCAGTGCTAGGGGGTACTACGAGCAGTACTTC; CDR3aa: CSARGYYEQYF
abundance: -; j_gene: TRBJ2-3; d_gene: TRBD2; len: 16; v_gene: TRBV5-4; CDR3nt: TGTGCCAGCAGCCACGGACTAGCGGGGGGGACAGATACGCAGTATTTT; CDR3aa: CASSHGLAGGTDTQYF
abundance: -; j_gene: TRBJ1-1; d_gene: -; len: 14; v_gene: TRBV5-1; CDR3nt: TGCGCCAGCAGCTGGAGACAGTCTACTCCCGAAGCTTTCTTT; CDR3aa: CASSWRQSTPEAFF
abundance: -; j_gene: TRBJ2-1; d_gene: TRBD2; len: 15; v_gene: TRBV29-1; CDR3nt: TGCAGCGTTGGATGGCTAGCGGGGGGTTACAATGAGCAGTTCTTC; CDR3aa: CSVGWLAGGYNEQFF
abundance: -; j_gene: TRBJ2-7; d_gene: TRBD1; len: 15; v_gene: TRBV6-4; CDR3nt: TGTGCCAGCAGCTTAAGGGACAGGGTGGCCTACGAGCAGTACTTC; CDR3aa: CASSLRDRVAYEQYF
abundance: -; j_gene: TRBJ2-2; d_gene: -; len: 15; v_gene: TRBV5-1; CDR3nt: TGCGCCAGCAGCTTAGACCCGGGGGCTGGCGGGGAGCTGTTTTTT; CDR3aa: CASSLDPGAGGELFF
abundance: few; j_gene: TRBJ1-2; d_gene: TRBD1; len: 14; v_gene: TRBV7-9; CDR3nt: TGTGCCAGCAGCGAAACACAGGGGCACTATGGCTACACCTTC; CDR3aa: CASSETQGHYGYTF
abundance: -; j_gene: TRBJ1-1; d_gene: -; len: 14; v_gene: TRBV7-2; CDR3nt: TGTGCCAGCAGCTTAATGGCAGGGAACACTGAAGCTTTCTTT; CDR3aa: CASSLMAGNTEAFF
abundance: -; j_gene: TRBJ1-1; d_gene: TRBD1; len: 15; v_gene: TRBV28; CDR3nt: TGTGCCAGCGGCATGCGGGACAGGGGGAACACTGAAGCTTTCTTT; CDR3aa: CASGMRDRGNTEAFF
abundance: -; j_gene: TRBJ2-7; d_gene: -; len: 13; v_gene: TRBV5-1; CDR3nt: TGCGCCAGCAGCCCGGGGACGGCCTACGAGCAGTACTTC; CDR3aa: CASSPGTAYEQYF
abundance: -; j_gene: TRBJ1-3; d_gene: TRBD1; len: 18; v_gene: TRBV4-1; CDR3nt: TGCGCCAGCAGCCAAGTCGGAGGGAAGGGGGCGGCTGGAAACACCATATATTTT; CDR3aa: CASSQVGGKGAAGNTIYF
abundance: -; j_gene: TRBJ1-2; d_gene: TRBD1; len: 13; v_gene: TRBV28; CDR3nt: TGTGCCAGCAGTTACAGGGGCCTCTTGGGCTACACCTTC; CDR3aa: CASSYRGLLGYTF
abundance: few; j_gene: TRBJ2-3; d_gene: TRBD1; len: 12; v_gene: TRBV5-5; CDR3nt: TGTGCCAGCAGCATCGGACAGGGACGTTCGTATTTT; CDR3aa: CASSIGQGRSYF
abundance: -; j_gene: TRBJ1-6; d_gene: -; len: 15; v_gene: TRBV7-2; CDR3nt: TGTGCCAGCAGCTTAGAGAGCTCCTATAATTCACCCCTCCACTTT; CDR3aa: CASSLESSYNSPLHF
abundance: -; j_gene: TRBJ2-7; d_gene: TRBD2; len: 15; v_gene: TRBV15; CDR3nt: TGTGCCACTAGCGGGGGGGACAGATATACCTACGAGCAGTACTTC; CDR3aa: CATSGGDRYTYEQYF
abundance: -; j_gene: TRBJ2-5; d_gene: -; len: 14; v_gene: TRBV4-2; CDR3nt: TGTGCCAGCAGCCAGCAGGGGGGGGAAGAGACCCAGTACTTC; CDR3aa: CASSQQGGEETQYF
abundance: -; j_gene: TRBJ1-1; d_gene: -; len: 16; v_gene: TRBV7-2; CDR3nt: TGTGCCAGCAGCCATAGGGCCGGGGGAAGGTGGACTGAAGCTTTCTTT; CDR3aa: CASSHRAGGRWTEAFF
abundance: -; j_gene: TRBJ2-4; d_gene: TRBD1; len: 15; v_gene: TRBV5-8; CDR3nt: TGTGCCAGCAGCTCCTCCGGGACAGGTTACGACATTCAGTACTTC; CDR3aa: CASSSSGTGYDIQYF
abundance: -; j_gene: TRBJ1-2; d_gene: TRBD1; len: 13; v_gene: TRBV7-9; CDR3nt: TGTGCCAGCAGCCCGGGACAGATCTATGGCTACACCTTC; CDR3aa: CASSPGQIYGYTF
abundance: few; j_gene: TRBJ2-7; d_gene: -; len: 14; v_gene: TRBV2; CDR3nt: TGTGCCAGCAGTGTTGGGGGCACCGTATACGAGCAGTACTTC; CDR3aa: CASSVGGTVYEQYF
abundance: -; j_gene: TRBJ1-1; d_gene: TRBD1; len: 14; v_gene: TRBV7-9; CDR3nt: TGTGCCAGCAGCTGGGACAGCCAGAACACTGAAGCTTTCTTT; CDR3aa: CASSWDSQNTEAFF
abundance: -; j_gene: TRBJ1-2; d_gene: -; len: 14; v_gene: TRBV6-1; CDR3nt: TGTGCCAGCAGTGAGGCAGGGGCCGACTATGGCTACACCTTC; CDR3aa: CASSEAGADYGYTF
abundance: -; j_gene: TRBJ2-3; d_gene: TRBD2; len: 15; v_gene: TRBV30; CDR3nt: TGTGCCTGGGGAGGGTTAGCGGGGAGCACAGATACGCAGTATTTT; CDR3aa: CAWGGLAGSTDTQYF
abundance: -; j_gene: TRBJ1-1; d_gene: -; len: 14; v_gene: TRBV19; CDR3nt: TGTGCCAGTAGCCGGGGAGATGGGAACACTGAAGCTTTCTTT; CDR3aa: CASSRGDGNTEAFF
abundance: -; j_gene: TRBJ1-5; d_gene: -; len: 13; v_gene: TRBV6-1; CDR3nt: TGTGCCAGCAGTGAATGGGGCAATCAGCCCCAGCATTTT; CDR3aa: CASSEWGNQPQHF
abundance: -; j_gene: TRBJ2-1; d_gene: -; len: 17; v_gene: TRBV7-9; CDR3nt: TGTGCCAGCAGCCCCGGGTTGGCGAGCGCGTTCTACAATGAGCAGTTCTTC; CDR3aa: CASSPGLASAFYNEQFF
abundance: -; j_gene: TRBJ1-5; d_gene: -; len: 15; v_gene: TRBV19; CDR3nt: TGTGCCAGTAGTACCCGGGGGGGTAGCAATCAGCCCCAGCATTTT; CDR3aa: CASSTRGGSNQPQHF